This is a list of T cell receptor beta chains from one sample in a study of blood T cells in healthy people across ages. TCRdb used MiXCR to reprocess the 5' RACE reads, holding one entry per CDR3 protein. The sample lists 650,000 to 900,000 distinct CDR3 sequences, 60% to 80% occurring once. What was sequenced was blood. Receptors originate from a man aged 25 to 45 in good health. Each CDR3 is given with its conserved first and last residue. The D gene is left open where the match is weak. Part of the rows lack a size; the others show once, few, many or a class for expanded clones.

clone size	V gene	D gene	J gene	CDR3 protein	CDR3 DNA
-	TRBV7-9	TRBD1	TRBJ2-1	CATRTGTGNEQFF	TGTGCCACACGGACAGGGACGGGTAATGAGCAGTTCTTC
once	TRBV25-1	-	TRBJ2-7	CASAPSGTFAQYF	TGTGCCAGCGCCCCCTCCGGGACATTCGCGCAGTACTTC
-	TRBV29-1	-	TRBJ1-2	CSAWTSDYGYTF	TGCAGCGCTTGGACGTCGGACTATGGCTACACCTTC
-	TRBV18	-	TRBJ2-1	CASSPYRRDPQGEQFF	TGTGCCAGCTCGCCTTACCGTAGGGACCCGCAGGGTGAGCAGTTCTTC
-	TRBV10-3	-	TRBJ1-2	CATLVGGSYGYTF	TGTGCCACCTTGGTGGGGGGCTCCTATGGCTACACCTTC
-	TRBV20-1	TRBD1	TRBJ1-1	CSTDRGNRQAFF	TGCAGTACTGACAGGGGGAATAGGCAAGCTTTCTTT
few	TRBV14	-	TRBJ2-7	CASSQLGTYEQYF	TGTGCCAGCAGCCAACTGGGAACCTACGAGCAGTACTTC
few	TRBV7-3	TRBD2	TRBJ2-1	CASSLGGEYNEQFF	TGTGCCAGCAGCTTGGGGGGGGAATACAATGAGCAGTTCTTC
large	TRBV7-2	TRBD2	TRBJ2-7	CASSPKSGGSYEQYF	TGTGCCAGCAGCCCAAAAAGCGGGGGATCCTACGAGCAGTACTTC
many	TRBV7-2	-	TRBJ2-2	CASSLQQINTGELFF	TGTGCCAGCAGCTTACAACAAATAAACACCGGGGAGCTGTTTTTT
-	TRBV6-6	-	TRBJ1-1	CASGPGTEAFF	TGTGCCTCCGGGCCAGGCACTGAAGCTTTCTTT
-	TRBV29-1	TRBD2	TRBJ2-1	CSVDSGGDNEQFF	TGCAGCGTTGATAGCGGGGGGGACAATGAGCAGTTCTTC
-	TRBV4-2	-	TRBJ2-4	CASSWEKGSENIQYF	TGTGCCAGCAGCTGGGAAAAGGGGAGCGAAAACATTCAGTACTTC
once	TRBV7-9	-	TRBJ1-2	CASTGSGFGGYTF	TGTGCCAGCACCGGGTCGGGATTTGGTGGCTACACCTTC
-	TRBV28	-	TRBJ2-5	CASSLEDRLETQYF	TGTGCCAGCAGTTTAGAGGACCGTTTGGAGACCCAGTACTTC
-	TRBV25-1	TRBD1	TRBJ2-1	CASSELGTGPYNEQFF	TGTGCCAGCAGTGAATTAGGGACAGGGCCTTACAATGAGCAGTTCTTC
few	TRBV27	TRBD1	TRBJ2-6	CASTGTGHTGANVLTF	TGTGCCAGCACCGGGACAGGGCATACTGGGGCCAACGTCCTGACTTTC
-	TRBV7-2	-	TRBJ2-7	CASSLVVREQYF	TGTGCCAGCAGCTTAGTAGTGAGGGAGCAGTACTTC
-	TRBV20-1	TRBD2	TRBJ2-1	CSARPKGRGVYNEQFF	TGCAGTGCTAGACCTAAGGGGCGGGGGGTGTACAATGAGCAGTTCTTC
few	TRBV7-9	TRBD1	TRBJ1-4	CASSLGQGKGEKLFF	TGTGCCAGCAGCTTAGGACAGGGAAAGGGGGAAAAACTGTTTTTT
-	TRBV7-9	-	TRBJ1-2	CASSPLPYGYTF	TGTGCCAGCAGCCCTCTTCCCTATGGCTACACCTTC
-	TRBV9	TRBD2	TRBJ2-3	CASSVAPGLVADTQYF	TGTGCCAGCAGCGTAGCTCCCGGACTAGTTGCAGATACGCAGTATTTT
-	TRBV20-1	-	TRBJ2-3	CSAKNPGAGVDTQYF	TGCAGTGCTAAAAACCCGGGGGCGGGTGTAGATACGCAGTATTTT
-	TRBV7-2	TRBD2	TRBJ2-4	CASSPSGGRLGEQYF	TGTGCCAGCAGCCCCAGCGGGGGCCGCCTAGGGGAGCAGTACTTC
few	TRBV5-1	TRBD2	TRBJ2-1	CASSYTSGGNEQFF	TGCGCCAGCAGCTACACTAGCGGGGGCAATGAGCAGTTCTTC
few	TRBV9	TRBD2	TRBJ2-1	CADGEREPPYNEQFF	TGTGCAGATGGGGAGCGGGAGCCCCCTTACAATGAGCAGTTCTTC
-	TRBV27	TRBD1	TRBJ2-1	CASSTGGFYNEQFF	TGTGCCAGCAGTACAGGGGGGTTCTACAATGAGCAGTTCTTC
-	TRBV5-5	-	TRBJ2-3	CASSLVESTDMQYF	TGTGCCAGCAGCTTGGTGGAGAGCACAGATATGCAGTATTTT
-	TRBV10-2	-	TRBJ2-5	CASSTTGKLYVQYF	TGCGCCAGCAGTACTACAGGGAAACTGTACGTGCAGTACTTC
-	TRBV12-5	-	TRBJ2-5	CASGVDRQETQYF	TGTGCTAGTGGTGTCGACCGGCAAGAGACCCAGTACTTC
-	TRBV9	TRBD1	TRBJ2-5	CASSIQLTGAQETQYF	TGTGCCAGCAGCATACAGTTGACAGGGGCCCAAGAGACCCAGTACTTC
-	TRBV20-1	-	TRBJ2-7	CSASDGRSYEQYF	TGCAGTGCTAGTGACGGCAGATCCTACGAGCAGTACTTC
-	TRBV3-1	TRBD1	TRBJ1-5	CASSNRGLNQPQHF	TGTGCCAGCAGCAACAGGGGGCTCAATCAGCCCCAGCATTTT
-	TRBV20-1	-	TRBJ1-2	CSAIKDTTNYGYTF	TGCAGTGCTATCAAGGACACCACTAACTATGGCTACACCTTC
few	TRBV25-1	-	TRBJ2-2	CASSHNANTGELFF	TGTGCCAGCAGCCACAACGCGAACACCGGGGAGCTGTTTTTT
-	TRBV12-3/TRBV12-4	-	TRBJ2-5	CASSSGLAQVTQYF	TGTGCCAGCAGTTCCGGACTCGCGCAAGTGACCCAGTACTTC
-	TRBV4-3	-	TRBJ2-1	CACSQYPRDSSYNEQFF	TGCGCCTGCAGCCAATACCCAAGGGACTCCTCATACAATGAGCAGTTCTTC
-	TRBV7-9	TRBD1	TRBJ2-1	CASSLALGQSSYNEQFF	TGTGCCAGCAGCTTAGCCTTGGGACAGTCCTCCTACAATGAGCAGTTCTTC
-	TRBV20-1	-	TRBJ2-5	CSATVLGGETQYF	TGCAGTGCTACCGTCCTAGGGGGGGAGACCCAGTACTTC
-	TRBV28	TRBD1	TRBJ2-7	CTSSLTGGAVYEQYF	TGTACCAGCAGTTTAACAGGGGGCGCAGTCTACGAGCAGTACTTC
once	TRBV9	-	TRBJ2-7	CASSEDGGPYNEQYF	TGTGCCAGCAGTGAGGATGGGGGGCCCTACAATGAGCAGTACTTC
-	TRBV5-1	TRBD2	TRBJ2-5	CASSSTSAGYQETQYF	TGCGCCAGCAGCTCCACCTCAGCGGGGTACCAAGAGACCCAGTACTTC
-	TRBV7-2	TRBD1	TRBJ1-2	CASSSHPGQGDGYTF	TGTGCCAGCAGCTCACATCCGGGACAGGGTGATGGCTACACCTTC
-	TRBV7-8	TRBD1	TRBJ1-1	CASSPVVIGTEPAEAFF	TGTGCCAGCAGCCCCGTTGTGATCGGGACAGAGCCCGCTGAAGCTTTCTTT
-	TRBV20-1	TRBD1	TRBJ2-7	CSARRTGSPYEQYF	TGCAGTGCTAGGCGGACAGGGTCCCCCTACGAGCAGTACTTC
few	TRBV7-3	-	TRBJ2-1	CASSLTGRISYNEQFF	TGTGCCAGCAGCTTAACAGGACGGATCTCCTACAATGAGCAGTTCTTC
-	TRBV7-9	-	TRBJ2-5	CAGRTPQETQYF	TGTGCCGGACGGACACCACAAGAGACCCAGTACTTC
-	TRBV7-8	TRBD2	TRBJ2-1	CASSFRGGGPDEQFF	TGTGCCAGCAGCTTCCGGGGGGGCGGGCCCGATGAGCAGTTCTTC
many	TRBV12-3/TRBV12-4	-	TRBJ2-4	CASSLTGVQYF	TGTGCCAGCAGCCTGACCGGCGTTCAGTACTTC
once	TRBV9	TRBD1	TRBJ2-1	CASRDRGGSTYNEQFF	TGTGCCAGCAGGGACAGGGGTGGTAGCACCTACAATGAGCAGTTCTTC
-	TRBV20-1	TRBD2	TRBJ2-1	CSASGGDSYNEQFF	TGCAGTGCTAGCGGGGGGGACTCCTACAATGAGCAGTTCTTC